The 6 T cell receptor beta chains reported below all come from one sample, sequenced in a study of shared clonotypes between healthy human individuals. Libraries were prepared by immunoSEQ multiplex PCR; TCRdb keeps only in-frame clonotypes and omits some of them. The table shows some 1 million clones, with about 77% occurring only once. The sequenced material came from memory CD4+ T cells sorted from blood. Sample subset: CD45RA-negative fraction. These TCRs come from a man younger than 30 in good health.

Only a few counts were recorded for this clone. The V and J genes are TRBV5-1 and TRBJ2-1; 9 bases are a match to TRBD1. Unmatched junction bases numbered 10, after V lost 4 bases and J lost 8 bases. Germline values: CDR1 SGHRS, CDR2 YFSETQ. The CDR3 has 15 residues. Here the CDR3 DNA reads TGCGCCAGCAGCAAGAGGACAGGGGAAGCCGATGAGCAGTTCTTC. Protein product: CASSKRTGEADEQFF.

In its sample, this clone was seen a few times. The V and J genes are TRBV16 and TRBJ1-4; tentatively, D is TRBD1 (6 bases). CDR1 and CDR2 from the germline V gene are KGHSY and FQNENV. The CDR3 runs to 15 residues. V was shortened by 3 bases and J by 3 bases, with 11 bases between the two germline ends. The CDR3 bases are TGTGCCAGCAGCCAGAGAGGGGGAGCTAATGAAAAACTGTTTTTT. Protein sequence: CASSQRGGANEKLFF.

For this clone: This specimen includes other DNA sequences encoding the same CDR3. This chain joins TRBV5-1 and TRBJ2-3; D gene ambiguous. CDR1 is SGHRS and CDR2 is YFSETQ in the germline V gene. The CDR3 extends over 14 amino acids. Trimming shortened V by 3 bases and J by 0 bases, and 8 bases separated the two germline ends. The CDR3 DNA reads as TGCGCCAGCAGCTCCCTAGGAAGCACAGATACGCAGTATTTT. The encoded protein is CASSSLGSTDTQYF. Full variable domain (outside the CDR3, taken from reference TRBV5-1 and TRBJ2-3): KAGVTQTPRYLIKTRGQQVTLSCSPISGHRSVSWYQQTPGQGLQFLFEYFSETQRNKGNFPGRFSGRQFSNSRSEMNVSTLELGDSALYLCASSSLGSTDTQYFGPGTRLTVL.

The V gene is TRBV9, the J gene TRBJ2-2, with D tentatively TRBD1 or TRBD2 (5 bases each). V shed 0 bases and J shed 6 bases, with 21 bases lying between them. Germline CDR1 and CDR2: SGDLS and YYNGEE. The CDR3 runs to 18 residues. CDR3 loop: CASSVAPRGPPFSGELFF. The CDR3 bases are TGTGCCAGCAGCGTAGCTCCGAGGGGCCCTCCTTTTTCCGGGGAGCTGTTTTTT.

CDR3 sequence reads: CASSPDRGQNGELFF. The CDR3 nucleotides are TGTGCCAGCAGTCCGGACAGGGGGCAAAACGGGGAGCTGTTTTTT. This rearrangement joins TRBV2 to TRBJ2-2; the match to TRBD1 covers 11 bases. After removal of 5 bases from V and 7 bases from J, the junction contained 6 bases not matched to a gene. Germline CDR1 SNHLY, CDR2 FYNNEI. This CDR3 is 15 amino acids long.

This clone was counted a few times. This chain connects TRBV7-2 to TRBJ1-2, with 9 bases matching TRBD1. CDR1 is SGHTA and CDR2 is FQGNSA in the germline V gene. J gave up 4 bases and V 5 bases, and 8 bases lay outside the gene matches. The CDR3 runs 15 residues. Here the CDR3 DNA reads TGTGCCAGCAGCCCTCGGACAGGGGATGGCTATGGCTACACCTTC. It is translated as CASSPRTGDGYGYTF.